The TCR beta chain under discussion was sequenced for a study of long-term antiretroviral therapy in people with HIV. About this clone itself: The antigen is undetermined.

At the survey level, the v3.0 immunoSEQ assay was run. This table comes from immunoSEQ multiplex PCR, and its TCRdb copy is limited to in-frame clones, with some not included. The data contain approximately 32,000 clones, around 82% of them singletons. Whole-study findings and limits: CDR3 lengths in HIV samples spanned a narrower range than controls. Pre-ART clonal expansion yielded clones that dominated the repertoire at all time points.

The CDR3 has 12 amino acids. V lost 5 bases, J lost 4 bases, and 12 bases lay in between. The germline V gene encodes CDR1 GTSNPN and CDR2 SVGIG (reference sequence). The chain employs TRBV30 and TRBJ2-7, with D uncertain. The source of this sequence is a man aged 18 to 35 with HIV. This sample comprised unsorted PBMCs, obtained 0.4 years before starting antiretroviral therapy. The DNA of the CDR3 is TGTGCCTGGCGGGCTCCCGGGTACGAGCAGTACTTC. Residues: CAWRAPGYEQYF.